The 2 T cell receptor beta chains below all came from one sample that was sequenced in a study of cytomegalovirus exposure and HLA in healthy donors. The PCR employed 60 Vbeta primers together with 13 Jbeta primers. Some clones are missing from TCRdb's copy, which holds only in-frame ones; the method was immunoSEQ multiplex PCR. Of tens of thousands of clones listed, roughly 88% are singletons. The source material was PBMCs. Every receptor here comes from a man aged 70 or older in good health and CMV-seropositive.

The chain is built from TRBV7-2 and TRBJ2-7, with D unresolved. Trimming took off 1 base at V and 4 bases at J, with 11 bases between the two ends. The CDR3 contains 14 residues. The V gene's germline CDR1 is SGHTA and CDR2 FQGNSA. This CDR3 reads CASSLGGLIYEQYF. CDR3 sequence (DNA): TGTGCCAGCAGCTTAGGTGGCCTGATATACGAGCAGTACTTC.

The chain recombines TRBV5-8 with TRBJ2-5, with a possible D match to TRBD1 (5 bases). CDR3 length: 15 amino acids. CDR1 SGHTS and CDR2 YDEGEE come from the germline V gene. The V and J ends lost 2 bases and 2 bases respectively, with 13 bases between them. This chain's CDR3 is CASSLRGRIQETQYF. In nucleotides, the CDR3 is TGTGCCAGCAGCTTAAGGGGCAGGATACAAGAGACCCAGTACTTC. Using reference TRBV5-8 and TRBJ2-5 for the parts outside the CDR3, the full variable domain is EAGVTQSPTHLIKTRGQQATLRCSPISGHTSVYWYQQALGLGLQFLLWYDEGEERNRGNFPPRFSGRQFPNYSSELNVNALELEDSALYLCASSLRGRIQETQYFGPGTRLLVL.